A selection of T cell receptor beta chains follows, all from one sample in a study of blood T cell repertoires in COVID-19. TCRdb keeps only in-frame clones here, not all; method: immunoSEQ multiplex PCR. The data contain more than 300,000 clones, more than 90% of them singletons. The source material was PBMCs or T cells enriched from blood (not recorded which). These receptors originate from a woman in her twenties or thirties who had recovered from COVID-19. CDR3s include the opening cysteine and the closing phenylalanine or tryptophan. A D gene is named only where the DNA matches it firmly. Clone sizes are given selectively: once, few, many, or a class where the clone is expanded.

>-|-|TRBV6-5|TRBJ2-7
CASRWDFYEQYF
TGTGCCAGCCGATGGGACTTTTACGAGCAGTACTTC
>-|TRBD1|TRBV18|TRBJ1-2
CASSPDRVYGYTF
TGTGCCAGCTCACCGGACAGGGTATATGGCTACACCTTC
>-|TRBD1|TRBV5-6|TRBJ1-1
CASSDRGRWGLRGAFF
TGTGCCAGCAGCGACAGGGGGCGTTGGGGTCTTCGGGGAGCTTTCTTT
>-|TRBD2|TRBV18|TRBJ2-3
CASSPGLADTQYF
TGTGCCAGCTCACCAGGACTAGCGGATACGCAGTATTTT
>-|-|TRBV28|TRBJ1-5
CASSSRLGQPQHF
TGTGCCAGCAGCTCCAGGTTGGGTCAGCCCCAGCATTTT
>-|-|TRBV9|TRBJ2-5
CASSVGHGETQYF
TGTGCCAGCAGCGTAGGACATGGAGAGACCCAGTACTTC
>-|-|TRBV3-1/TRBV3-2|TRBJ2-7
CASSRTVFYEQYF
TGTGCCAGCAGCCGGACAGTCTTTTACGAGCAGTACTTC
>-|-|TRBV7-2|TRBJ2-7
CASSLTAYEQYF
TGTGCCAGCAGCTTAACGGCCTACGAGCAGTACTTC
>-|TRBD1|TRBV9|TRBJ1-2
CASSSGTGDYGYTF
TGTGCCAGCAGCTCCGGTACAGGGGACTATGGCTACACCTTC
>-|TRBD1|TRBV28|TRBJ1-2
CASRPGQPNGYTF
TGTGCCAGCAGGCCGGGACAGCCTAATGGCTACACCTTC
>-|-|TRBV5-1|TRBJ1-1
CASRTRSGNTEAFF
TGCGCCAGCAGGACGAGGTCGGGGAACACTGAAGCTTTCTTT
>-|TRBD1|TRBV6-5|TRBJ2-3
CASSYSGTANTDTQYF
TGTGCCAGCAGTTACTCGGGGACAGCTAACACAGATACGCAGTATTTT
>-|-|TRBV5-4|TRBJ2-1
CASSRSYRGSYNEQFF
TGTGCCAGCAGCAGATCTTATAGGGGCTCCTACAATGAGCAGTTCTTC
>-|TRBD2|TRBV7-6|TRBJ2-4
CASSSGGRMDIQYF
TGTGCCAGCAGCTCGGGGGGAAGGATGGACATTCAGTACTTC
>-|TRBD2|TRBV9|TRBJ2-3
CASSSILAGGQGTDTQYF
TGTGCCAGCAGCTCCATACTAGCGGGGGGGCAGGGCACAGATACGCAGTATTTT
>-|-|TRBV7-3|TRBJ1-1
CASSLFPLEEPNTEAFF
TGTGCCAGCAGCTTATTTCCCTTGGAGGAGCCGAACACTGAAGCTTTCTTT
>-|TRBD1|TRBV28|TRBJ1-5
CASSIGQGDQPQHF
TGTGCCAGCAGCATAGGACAGGGCGATCAGCCCCAGCATTTT
>-|TRBD2|TRBV10-3|TRBJ2-7
CAISVGGSSGEQYF
TGTGCCATCAGTGTTGGCGGGAGCTCCGGAGAGCAGTACTTC
>-|TRBD2|TRBV7-2|TRBJ2-7
CASSLGLAGVYEQYF
TGTGCCAGCAGCTTAGGTCTAGCGGGAGTCTACGAGCAGTACTTC
>-|-|TRBV7-2|TRBJ2-7
CASSWDGLGGSYEQYF
TGTGCCAGCAGTTGGGATGGGTTAGGGGGATCCTACGAGCAGTACTTC
>-|TRBD2|TRBV19|TRBJ2-7
CASSIPGGQQYF
TGTGCCAGTAGTATCCCGGGAGGGCAGCAGTACTTC
>-|-|TRBV7-3|TRBJ2-1
CASSRDSHVPMFF
TGTGCCAGCAGTCGGGACTCCCATGTACCCATGTTCTTC
>-|-|TRBV2|TRBJ1-4
CASSEDRVNEKLFF
TGTGCCAGCAGTGAGGATCGGGTTAATGAAAAACTGTTTTTT
>-|-|TRBV18|TRBJ1-6
CASSGRRDSPLHF
TGTGCCAGCTCGGGCAGGCGCGATTCACCCCTCCACTTT
>-|-|TRBV9|TRBJ1-4
CASSVGGTTNEKLFF
TGTGCCAGCAGCGTAGGGGGGACAACAAATGAAAAACTGTTTTTT
>few|-|TRBV6-6|TRBJ1-6
CASSPGAPLSSYNSPLHF
TGTGCCAGCAGTCCTGGGGCACCACTAAGCTCCTATAATTCACCCCTCCACTTT
>-|-|TRBV7-8|TRBJ1-5
CASSFVRGMANQPQHF
TGTGCCAGCAGCTTTGTCAGGGGAATGGCCAATCAGCCCCAGCATTTT
>once|-|TRBV5-1|TRBJ1-6
CASSLGGSDSPLHF
TGCGCCAGCAGCTTGGGAGGGTCGGATTCACCCCTCCACTTT
>once|TRBD2|TRBV10-1|TRBJ2-3
CASRAASGGADTQYF
TGCGCCAGCAGGGCGGCGAGCGGGGGGGCAGATACGCAGTATTTT
>-|-|TRBV27|TRBJ2-1
CASGPGQVNEQFF
TGTGCCAGCGGACCGGGACAAGTAAATGAGCAGTTCTTC
>once|TRBD1|TRBV5-6|TRBJ2-7
CASSQRGTGIYEQYF
TGTGCCAGCAGCCAGAGAGGGACAGGGATCTACGAGCAGTACTTC
>-|-|TRBV7-3|TRBJ2-2
CASSFATANTGELFF
TGTGCCAGCAGCTTCGCGACAGCGAACACCGGGGAGCTGTTTTTT
>-|-|TRBV6-5|TRBJ1-3
CASSLQQGNTIYF
TGTGCCAGCAGTTTACAACAGGGAAACACCATATATTTT
>-|-|TRBV3-1/TRBV3-2|TRBJ2-5
CASSHRSGVETQYF
TGTGCCAGCAGCCATCGTTCCGGGGTGGAGACCCAGTACTTC
>-|-|TRBV19|TRBJ1-1
CASRIPGPGSTEAFF
TGTGCCAGTAGGATTCCGGGACCCGGGAGCACTGAAGCTTTCTTT
>-|TRBD1|TRBV27|TRBJ2-7
CASSLGQLNYEQYF
TGTGCCAGCAGCTTGGGACAGTTGAACTACGAGCAGTACTTC
>-|-|TRBV7-7|TRBJ2-6
CASSPQGSSGANVLTF
TGTGCTAGCAGCCCACAGGGTTCCTCTGGGGCCAACGTCCTGACTTTC
>-|-|TRBV11-2|TRBJ2-7
CASSLGGQGSLYEQYF
TGTGCCAGCAGCTTAGGTGGGCAGGGTTCCCTCTACGAGCAGTACTTC
>-|-|TRBV10-3|TRBJ2-3
CAIRLAGSDTQYF
TGTGCCATCAGACTTGCGGGGTCAGATACGCAGTATTTT
>once|TRBD1|TRBV28|TRBJ1-6
CASRGTGGSPLHF
TGTGCCAGCAGGGGGACAGGGGGTTCACCCCTCCACTTT